The present entry profiles one TCR beta chain with its context. This sample was taken from a study of T cell clones after liver transplantation. Study information: Pre-transplant mixed lymphocyte reactions yielded third-party-reactive TCRbeta sequences as comparators for graft-donor-reactive sequences.

This CDR3 comprises 14 residues. V dropped 4 bases and J dropped 3; count of bases not matched to a gene: 1. Germline CDR1 MRHNA, CDR2 SNTAGT. Only in-frame clones appear in the TCRdb table, and some are missing; sequencing was by immunoSEQ multiplex PCR. This table has 90,000 to 120,000 clones, approximately 78% appearing once. The clonotype comes from a human donor who received a liver transplant. The chain couples TRBV6-4 to TRBJ2-1, with 9 bases lining up with TRBD2. Material: CD4+ T cells from blood, obtained before liver transplant. The DNA for the CDR3 is TGTGCCAGCAGTGTACTAGCGGGCTACAATGAGCAGTTCTTC. Translation: CASSVLAGYNEQFF.